This T cell receptor beta chain was captured by sequencing in a study of shared T cell receptors in the human thymus. The data were produced by immunoSEQ multiplex PCR, yet TCRdb's version contains in-frame clones alone and is incomplete. The data show 700,000 or so clones, 80% to 90% seen once. This sample was also put to use in a study of human thymus T cells.

The sequenced material came from thymocytes. The clonotype originates from a girl under three years old with a congenital heart defect.

CDR3 sequence: CASSQTSGGSADTQYF. In nucleotides, the CDR3 is TGTGCCAGCAGCCAGACTAGCGGGGGCTCCGCAGATACGCAGTATTTT. V gene TRBV11-2 combines with J gene TRBJ2-3, with 12 bases aligning to TRBD2. J lost 4 bases, V lost 5 bases, and 7 bases had no gene match. CDR3 size: 16 residues. Per germline, CDR1 SGHAT and CDR2 FQNNGV.